This paragraph covers one T cell receptor beta chain sequence. This sample was included in a study of blood T cell repertoires in COVID-19. Authors' methods: Amplification of reference gene primers provided the estimated nucleated cell counts. Method: immunoSEQ multiplex PCR; TCRdb's copy keeps in-frame clones and lacks some. V, J and clone size were drawn from that table, and D and trimming were deduced from the DNA. The table lists over 15,000 clones, roughly three quarters of them singletons, with approximately 32% in the top ten. This CDR3 has 16 residues. CDR1 SGHNT and CDR2 YYREEE come from the germline V gene (reference sequence). V was clipped by 4 bases and J by 6 bases; unmatched bases: 11.

The origin of this receptor is a man aged 70 or older with active or convalescent COVID-19. The sequencing sample was made of peripheral blood. The rearrangement joins TRBV5-4 to TRBJ2-2; 8 bases are a match to TRBD2. CDR3 in DNA: TGTGCCAGCAGCCGGGGGGGTAACGGGGAATCCGGGGAGCTGTTTTTT. Amino acids: CASSRGGNGESGELFF.